Sequencing of this T cell receptor (beta chain) was carried out in a study of cytomegalovirus exposure and HLA in healthy donors. Findings and caveats of the study: When analyzed later, the rates of TCR association showed variation by HLA locus, with DRB1 the most and HLA-C the fewest.

PCR was performed using 60 Vbeta and 13 Jbeta primers. Profiling relied on immunoSEQ multiplex PCR, and the TCRdb table lists in-frame clones only, not all of them. Here the sample spans 200,000 to 250,000 clones, 65% to 80% being singletons. Trimming left V 1 base short and J 6 bases short, with 9 bases between. CDR1 SEHNR and CDR2 FQNEAQ come from the germline V gene (reference sequence). This CDR3 contains 13 residues. Nominally healthy donors were sampled, though unrecorded immune exposures were likely. This clone was seen only once. Its antigen remains unknown. This TCR derives from a man in his forties in good health and CMV-seronegative. Sequenced input: PBMCs. The chain employs TRBV7-9 and TRBJ1-2, with a weak D call TRBD1 (5 bases). The CDR3 region is CASSLGQGNGYTF. The DNA for the CDR3 is TGTGCCAGCAGCTTAGGGCAGGGTAATGGCTACACCTTC.